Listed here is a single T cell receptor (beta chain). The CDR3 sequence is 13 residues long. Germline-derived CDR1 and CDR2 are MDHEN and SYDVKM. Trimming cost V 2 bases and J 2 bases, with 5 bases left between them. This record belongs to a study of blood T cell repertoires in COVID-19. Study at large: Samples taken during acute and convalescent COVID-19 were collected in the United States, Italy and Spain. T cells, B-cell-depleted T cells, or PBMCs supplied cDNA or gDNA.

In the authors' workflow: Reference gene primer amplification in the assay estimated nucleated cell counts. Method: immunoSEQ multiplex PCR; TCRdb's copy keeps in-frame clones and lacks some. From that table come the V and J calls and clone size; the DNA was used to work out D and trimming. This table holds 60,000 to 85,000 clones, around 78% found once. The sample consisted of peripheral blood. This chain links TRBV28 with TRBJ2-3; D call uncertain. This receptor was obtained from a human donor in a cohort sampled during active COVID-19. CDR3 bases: TGTGCCAGCAGTTTACTAGACACAGATACGCAGTATTTT. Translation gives CASSLLDTDTQYF. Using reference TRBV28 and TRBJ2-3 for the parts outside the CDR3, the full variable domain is DVKVTQSSRYLVKRTGEKVFLECVQDMDHENMFWYRQDPGLGLRLIYFSYDVKMKEKGDIPEGYSVSREKKERFSLILESASTNQTSMYLCASSLLDTDTQYFGPGTRLTVL.